A single sample gave rise to the 2 T cell receptor beta chains below, sequenced in a study of regulatory T cells in long-lasting Graves disease. Specified time point: persistent/refractory GD, antithyroid drugs over 5 years with positive TRAb. The authors made the TCR library using RNA they extracted from PBMCs. Arm-PCR of CDR3 regions and iRepertoire HTBI primers were used to build TCR beta libraries. MiXCR was run by TCRdb on the multiplex PCR reads, yielding one entry per CDR3 protein. Here the sample spans around 450,000 distinct CDR3 sequences, approximately 21% being singletons. Sequencing was performed on peripheral blood mononuclear cells (PBMCs), taken when the disease was refractory, from a patient treated with antithyroid drugs. Source of these receptors: a female donor with Graves disease.

The chain joins TRBV7-2 to TRBJ2-3; TRBD2 matches at 9 bases. This CDR3 is built from 16 residues. V lost 1 base and J lost 6; bases outside the gene matches: 8. Germline V gene data show CDR1 as SGHTA and CDR2 as FQGNSA. The chain's CDR3 is CASSLVYSAGGDTQYF. DNA of the CDR3: TGTGCCAGCAGCTTAGTTTATTCGGCGGGAGGGGATACGCAGTATTTT.

The chain couples TRBV28 to TRBJ1-3; D is uncertain. Germline lookup yields CDR1 MDHEN and CDR2 SYDVKM. V was pared by 1 base and J by 1 base, with 23 bases between. The CDR3 runs to 20 residues. CDR3 sequence reads: CASSLFSAADLGPSGNTIYF. The CDR3 nucleotides are TGTGCCAGCAGTTTATTTTCGGCGGCAGACCTCGGGCCTTCTGGAAACACCATATATTTT.